The 10 T cell receptor beta chains below were found in one sample sequenced in a study of T cells in Graves' hyperthyroidism and ophthalmopathy. Amplification targeted TCR beta CDR3 regions from RNA transcripts. Initially, a first-round RT-PCR of the TCR CDR3 employed the HTBI primer set. A single record per CDR3 protein comes from TCRdb applying MiXCR to the multiplex PCR reads. The sample gives approximately 600,000 distinct CDR3 sequences, approximately 15% of which show up once; 6.5% to 9% is in the top ten. The material sequenced was blood. These receptors all stem from a woman between 18 and 29 years old with Graves' ophthalmopathy.

V usage is TRBV19 and J usage is TRBJ2-7; 9 positions agree with TRBD1. Germline CDR1 LNHDA, CDR2 SQIVND (reference sequence). The J segment lost 5 bases and the V segment lost 6 bases, leaving 8 bases of the junction unmatched. CDR3 length: 14 amino acids. CDR3 amino acids: CASRRSGQGNEQYF. CDR3 coding DNA: TGTGCCAGTAGGAGATCGGGACAGGGAAACGAGCAGTACTTC.

At least ten counts were recorded for this clonotype. V usage is TRBV12-3 or TRBV12-4 and J usage is TRBJ2-3; no firm D call. The CDR3 runs to 14 residues. The V end lost 8 bases, the J end lost 2 bases, and 14 bases lay between the germline ends. CDR3 residues: CASGTRRLTDTQYF. CDR3 DNA: TGTGCCAGCGGCACAAGGAGACTCACAGATACGCAGTATTTT.

This clonotype showed up just a few times. The rearrangement links TRBV29-1 to TRBJ2-7; TRBD1 matches at 9 bases. CDR1 and CDR2 (germline): SQVTM, ANQGSEA. Trimming removed 3 bases from V and 4 bases from J; junction bases left unmatched: 10. There are 15 residues in the CDR3. The CDR3 bases are TGCAGCGTTGAGAAACAGGGGGCGCTTGAGTACGAGCAGTACTTC. As protein: CSVEKQGALEYEQYF.

This clonotype has a count of ten or more. The genes are TRBV2 and TRBJ1-1; 10 bases map to TRBD1. Looked up from germline, CDR1 is SNHLY and CDR2 is FYNNEI. With 8 bases clipped from V and 3 bases from J, the junction kept 12 bases outside the gene matches. The CDR3 has 16 residues. The CDR3 DNA sequence: TGTGCCAGCCGAGGGGGACAGGGGAATGGAGACACTGAAGCTTTCTTT. Translated, it gives CASRGGQGNGDTEAFF.

The rearrangement uses TRBV20-1 and TRBJ2-4, with TRBD2 matching 7 bases. V dropped 0 bases and J dropped 1; count of bases not matched to a gene: 3. CDR3 length equals 15 residues. Germline CDR1 DFQATT, CDR2 SNEGSKA (reference sequence). CDR3 sequence: CSAREPTSAKNIQYF. In DNA form, the CDR3 reads TGCAGTGCTAGAGAGCCGACTAGCGCCAAAAACATTCAGTACTTC.

This clonotype was counted at least ten times. CDR3 DNA sequence: TGTGCCACCAGTGATTGGGGCACTGAAGCTTTCTTT. As protein: CATSDWGTEAFF. The chain has TRBV24-1 and TRBJ1-1; no reliable D call. Trimming shortened V by 2 bases and J by 4 bases, and 4 bases separated the two germline ends. CDR3 length equals 12 residues. Looked up from germline, CDR1 is KGHDR and CDR2 is SFDVKD.

Notes on this clonotype: A much larger clone lies a single base off, so this may be a read error. J is TRBJ2-7 and V is TRBV4-2, with D possibly matching TRBD2 (6 bases). With 4 bases removed from V and 0 bases from J, the gap between germline ends came to 16 bases. The CDR3 runs to 16 residues. CDR1 LGHNA and CDR2 YNFKEQ come from the germline V gene. CDR3 loop: CASSPRGGEFSYEQYF. The CDR3 coding sequence is TGTGCCAGCAGCCCACGAGGAGGGGAGTTCTCCTACGAGCAGTACTTC.

This clonotype was counted many times. This chain connects TRBV5-1 to TRBJ1-4; TRBD1 agrees at 9 bases. Germline trimming cut 3 bases from V and 4 bases from J; bases unmatched to any gene: 7. The CDR3 extends over 16 amino acids. Germline V lookup: CDR1 SGHRS, CDR2 YFSETQ. CDR3 DNA sequence: TGCGCCAGCAGCTCCTTCGAGGACAGGGGTAATGAAAAACTGTTTTTT. It codes for CASSSFEDRGNEKLFF. The full variable domain, with the rest looked up from reference TRBV5-1 and TRBJ1-4, is KAGVTQTPRYLIKTRGQQVTLSCSPISGHRSVSWYQQTPGQGLQFLFEYFSETQRNKGNFPGRFSGRQFSNSRSEMNVSTLELGDSALYLCASSSFEDRGNEKLFFGSGTQLSVL.

This clonotype was found many times. The chain recombines TRBV20-1 with TRBJ1-1; D remains ambiguous. Germline lookup yields CDR1 DFQATT and CDR2 SNEGSKA (reference sequence). The CDR3 consists of 13 residues. V lost 0 bases and J 6 bases, leaving 11 bases between the germline ends. CDR3 loop: CSARESITAEAFF. The CDR3 coding sequence is TGCAGTGCTAGAGAATCGATTACCGCTGAAGCTTTCTTT.

This clonotype was seen at least ten times. CDR3 nucleotides: TGTGCCAGCAGTTCAGGGGGGCTTGAAGCTTTCTTT. Amino acids: CASSSGGLEAFF. The chain links TRBV27 to TRBJ1-1, with 7 bases that match TRBD1. The CDR3 is 12 amino acids. Looked up from germline, CDR1 is MNHEY and CDR2 is SMNVEV (reference sequence). The trim removed 4 bases at V and 7 bases at J, leaving 3 bases unmatched.